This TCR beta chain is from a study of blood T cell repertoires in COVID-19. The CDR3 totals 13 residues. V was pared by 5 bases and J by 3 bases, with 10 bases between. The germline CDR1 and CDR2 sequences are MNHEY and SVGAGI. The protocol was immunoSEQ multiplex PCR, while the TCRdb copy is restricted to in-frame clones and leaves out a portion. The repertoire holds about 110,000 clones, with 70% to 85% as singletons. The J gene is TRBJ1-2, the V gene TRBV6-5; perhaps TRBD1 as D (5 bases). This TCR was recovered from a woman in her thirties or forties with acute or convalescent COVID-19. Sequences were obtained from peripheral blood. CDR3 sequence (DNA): TGTGCCAGCAGTCAGGACATGTACTATGGCTACACCTTC. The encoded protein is CASSQDMYYGYTF.